This entry lists 13 T cell receptor gamma chains sequenced from one sample in a study of gamma-delta T cells after stem cell transplantation. TCRdb reanalyzed the RT-PCR reads using CATT. Found here are roughly 370 gamma-chain clones, 2% to 3% of them singletons; the top ten hold 45% to 60%. The sample consisted of gamma-delta T cells. The receptor set was obtained from a human donor. It is not recorded whose cells these are; they may come from a transplant donor.

This clone came up a few times. It is likely a read error: a sequence one base away is far more abundant. Other DNA sequences in this specimen translate into the identical CDR3. The genes are TRGV4 and TRGJ1 or TRGJ2. This CDR3 contains 13 residues. V was clipped by 4 bases and J by 2 bases; unmatched bases: 5. CDR1 is EGSTGY and CDR2 is YDSYTSSV in the germline V gene. The CDR3 DNA reads TGTGCCACCTGGGACGCGGATTATTATAAGAAACTCTTT. Translated: CATWDADYYKKLF.

A few counts support this clone. The protein recorded in TCRdb matches a much larger clone and deviates from this DNA's translation at residue 9, suggesting a read error; the protein here is obtained by translating the DNA. The rearrangement uses TRGV9 and TRGJ1 or TRGJ2. The CDR3 extends over 12 amino acids. Looked up from germline, CDR1 is GITISATS and CDR2 is ISYDGTV (reference sequence). The junction had 7 bases not matched to a gene; V was cut back by 0 bases and J by 11 bases. The CDR3 nucleotides are TGTGCCTTGTGGGAGGTGCGACGGGAGAAACTCTTT. Amino acid sequence: CALWEVRREKLF.

The table lists this clone with a few counts. The J gene is TRGJ1 or TRGJ2, the V gene TRGV8. This CDR3 contains 13 residues. In germline, CDR1 is VENAVY, CDR2 YDSYNSRV. V gave up 2 bases and J gave up 1 base; unmatched junction bases: 2. The CDR3 is CATWDINYYKKLF. The CDR3 coding sequence is TGTGCCACCTGGGATATCAATTATTATAAGAAACTCTTT.

This clone was seen a few times. A read error is likely here: a far larger clone is one base away. This same CDR3 is encoded by further DNA sequences in the sample. This chain joins TRGV9 and TRGJP. This CDR3 has 15 amino acids. Germline CDR1 is GITISATS and CDR2 is ISYDGTV (reference sequence). J was trimmed by 11 bases and V by 6 bases; bases with no gene match: 10. CDR3 protein: CALWNDELGKKIKVF. For the CDR3, the DNA is TGTGCCTTGTGGAATGATGAGCTGGGCAAAAAAATCAAGGTATTT.

This clone was recorded a few times. This likely came from a read error, as a far larger clone is one base away. The same CDR3 is also encoded by other DNA sequences in this sample. This sequence joins TRGV9 and TRGJ1 or TRGJ2. Per germline, CDR1 GITISATS and CDR2 ISYDGTV (reference sequence). This CDR3 has 14 amino acids. The CDR3: CALWEPPPTLKKLF. As DNA, the CDR3 is TGTGCCCTGTGGGAGCCACCTCCAACACTGAAGAAACTCTTT.

By share, this clone counts as medium-sized. A far larger clone is just one base off, so this is likely a read error. The same CDR3 arises from other DNA sequences in this sample as well. The chain uses TRGV9 and TRGJ1 or TRGJ2. Germline CDR1 is GITISATS and CDR2 is ISYDGTV (reference sequence). The CDR3 has 14 residues. J was trimmed by 10 bases and V by 3 bases; bases with no gene match: 15. In DNA, the CDR3 is TGTGCCTTGTGGGAGCCGCCTCCAACACTGAAGAAACTCTTT. This codes for CALWEPPPTLKKLF.

This clone has a handful of counts. The TCRdb protein comes from a much larger clone and disagrees with this DNA's translation at residue 6, likely due to a read error; the protein given here is derived from the DNA. V is TRGV4 and J is TRGJ1 or TRGJ2. The CDR3 contains 13 residues. V lost 2 bases and J lost 2; bases outside the gene matches: 3. The V gene's germline CDR1 is EGSTGY and CDR2 YDSYTSSV. As DNA, the CDR3 is TGTGCCACCTGGGATGTGGATTATTATAAGAAACTCTTT. Encoded protein: CATWDVDYYKKLF.

In this sample, this clone is medium-sized (0.01 to 0.1%). Given a far larger clone just one base away, this is likely a sequencing read error. This sample also contains other DNA sequences that code for the same CDR3. This chain uses TRGV4 with TRGJ1 or TRGJ2. CDR1 is EGSTGY and CDR2 is YDSYTSSV in the germline V gene. This CDR3 is 13 amino acids long. Here the CDR3 DNA reads TGTGCTACCTGGGATGCGGATTATTATAAGAAACTCTTT. Residues: CATWDADYYKKLF.

This clone was counted a few times. A far larger clone is just one base off, so this is likely a read error. This CDR3 is also generated by other DNA sequences in the sample. The chain links TRGV9 to TRGJP. Germline V lookup: CDR1 GITISATS, CDR2 ISYDGTV (reference sequence). This CDR3 spans 15 amino acids. The ends lost 4 bases at V and 7 bases at J; junction bases unmatched: 4. This chain's CDR3 is CALWDEELGKKIKVF. In nucleotides, the CDR3 is TGTGCCTTGTGGGATGAGGAGTTGGGCAAAAAAATCAAGGTATTT.

This clone is hyperexpanded by share. This CDR3 is also generated by other DNA sequences in the sample. The chain combines TRGV2 with TRGJ1 or TRGJ2. Germline V lookup: CDR1 EGSNGY, CDR2 YDSYNSKV. Trimming took 1 base from V and 8 from J; bases not matched to a gene: 11. CDR3 length equals 14 residues. CDR3 protein: CATWDGLEDNKKLF. CDR3 in DNA: TGTGCCACCTGGGACGGACTTGAAGATAATAAGAAACTCTTT.

Points on this clone: It differs at one base from a far larger clone, so likely a read error. This same CDR3 is encoded by further DNA sequences in the sample. The chain carries TRGV9 and TRGJP. The CDR3 sequence is 15 residues long. From germline, CDR1 is GITISATS and CDR2 ISYDGTV (reference sequence). CDR3 in DNA: TGTGCCTTGTGGGATGAAGAGTTGGGTAAAAAAATCAAGGTATTT. Translating it yields CALWDEELGKKIKVF.

This clone was detected a few times. Sequence at one end of the junction differs from germline and may be a read error. The chain is built from TRGV9 and TRGJP. Germline CDR1 and CDR2: GITISATS and ISYDGTV (reference sequence). The CDR3 sequence is 16 residues long. The chain's CDR3 is CALWEVQELGEKIKVF. The CDR3, as DNA: TGTGCCTTGTGGGAGGTGCAAGAGTTGGGCGAAAAGATCAAGGTATTT.

Points on this clone: A far larger clone lies a single base away; this is likely a read error. The sample contains more than one DNA sequence encoding this CDR3. The chain employs TRGV9 and TRGJP. Germline values: CDR1 GITISATS, CDR2 ISYDGTV (reference sequence). The CDR3 sequence is 18 residues long. CDR3: CALWEAYRWSVGKKIKVF. CDR3 sequence (DNA): TGTGCCTTGTGGGAGGCATATAGATGGTCGGTGGGCAAAAAAATCAAGGTGTTT.